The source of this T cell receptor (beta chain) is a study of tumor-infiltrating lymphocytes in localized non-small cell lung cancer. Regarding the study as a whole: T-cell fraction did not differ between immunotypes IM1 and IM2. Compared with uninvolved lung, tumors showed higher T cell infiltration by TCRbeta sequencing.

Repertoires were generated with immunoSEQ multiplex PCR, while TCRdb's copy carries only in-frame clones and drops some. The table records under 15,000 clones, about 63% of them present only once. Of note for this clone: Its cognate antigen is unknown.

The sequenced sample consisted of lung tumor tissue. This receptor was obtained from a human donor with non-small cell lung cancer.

The CDR3: CASSPQLGGADQETQYF. The CDR3, as DNA: TGTGCCAGCTCACCCCAATTGGGCGGGGCCGACCAAGAGACCCAGTACTTC. The V gene is TRBV18, the J gene TRBJ2-5; possible D gene TRBD2, 6 bases. CDR1 and CDR2 from the germline V gene are KGHSH and LQKENI. The V end lost 3 bases, the J end lost 0 bases, and 17 bases lay between the germline ends. CDR3 size: 17 residues.